This TCR beta chain was documented in a study of Ad26.COV2.S vaccination and SARS-CoV-2 variants. Study summary: The donor participated in the COV1001 trial, in its Ad26.COV2.S arm. Study results and caveats: Compared with placebo recipients, vaccine recipients had higher spike-specific TCR breadth.

Treatment noted: some 19 received Ad26.COV2.S at low or high dose, single or two shots; 5 received placebo; per-sample allocation not given. Samples were taken on day 63 after the first vaccine or placebo injection. Boston provided a donor who was an adult aged 18-55 years. A note on this clone: What it recognizes is unknown.

Clones were read by immunoSEQ multiplex PCR, and TCRdb kept only the in-frame ones, dropping some. The sample lists around 340,000 clones, about 88% occurring once. The receptor comes from a person between 18 and 65 years old who received the Ad26.COV2.S COVID-19 vaccine or a placebo. This specimen was peripheral blood, taken in a trial of Ad26.COV2.S vaccine versus placebo.

This chain's CDR3 is CSVERPGQGTQYF. The CDR3 bases are TGCAGCGTTGAAAGGCCGGGCCAGGGGACCCAGTACTTC. This rearrangement joins TRBV29-1 to TRBJ2-5; D might be TRBD1 (5 bases). V was clipped by 2 bases and J by 7 bases, with 14 bases between them. This CDR3 is built from 13 residues. The V gene's germline CDR1 is SQVTM and CDR2 ANQGSEA.